Included here is one T cell receptor beta chain sequence, with context. These data are taken from a study of shared T cell receptors in the human thymus. The CDR3 has 13 residues. The ends were cut back, 6 bases at V and 3 bases at J, with 12 bases in the middle. In germline, CDR1 is ENHRY, CDR2 SYGVKD. Clones were read by immunoSEQ multiplex PCR, and TCRdb kept only the in-frame ones, dropping some. The sample has approximately 730,000 clones, approximately 85% seen once. Another study also made use of these data, one on human thymus T cells. As that report states: The donors were infants in Finland with congenital heart defects, otherwise immunologically healthy. Resected material from corrective heart surgery provided the thymus tissue analysed.

Sequenced material: thymocytes. The chain couples TRBV10-3 to TRBJ2-7; D is possibly TRBD2 (7 bases). The source is a girl in the first two years of life with a congenital heart defect. The CDR3 coding sequence is TGTGCCATCAGGTGGGGGGGGCTCTACGAGCAGTACTTC. Its translation is CAIRWGGLYEQYF.